This TCR beta chain was found in a study of shared clonotypes between healthy human individuals (dated by TCRdb to 2018 to 2020). Describing the broader study: A couple of women and three men aged 18 to 49 years were included in the cohort. Libraries were prepared and TCR repertoires were sequenced by different laboratories using diverse techniques, in order to increase sequencing depth and limit assay-specific biases. To estimate repertoire size and how much clonotypes are shared between individuals, the study performed deep sequencing of blood TCR repertoires from five healthy adults. Per donor, three plates each were used for CD4 naive and CD4 memory, two for CD8 naive, and one for CD8 memory. Leukapheresis yielded between about 0.9 and 8.9 billion PBMCs per donor. Overall results and qualifications from the work: Larger estimated clonotype richness was generally found for naive subsets than for memory subsets. Sampling was restricted to blood, and TCR repertoires in tissue are likely to differ from TCR repertoires in blood. The small number of donors limited the genetic and exposure-history diversity represented. Across a few donors, about 5.2% of naive CD4, approximately 3.5% of naive CD8, about 2% of memory CD4, and approximately 0.4% of memory CD8 clonotypes were shared. Incomplete sequencing was indicated by rarefaction of sorted-subset datasets, despite the large sequencing depth. Compared with non-shared clonotypes, clonotypes shared by all four sorted-subset donors had higher generation probabilities. Based on pairwise subsampling, the degree of clonotype sharing among donors was expected to be affected by sequencing depth.

After removal of 0 bases from V and 7 bases from J, the junction retains 6 bases not matched to a gene. Sequences MNHNY (CDR1) and SVGAGI (CDR2) are obtained from the germline V gene (reference sequence). The CDR3 numbers 16 residues from cysteine through phenylalanine. Solely the CDR3 DNA is kept, with 48 bases framed from the first base. TCR CDR3 regions were amplified from genomic DNA by multiplex PCR using the deep immunoSEQ assay. Extracted genomic DNA from each cell subset was distributed evenly across all wells of several immunoSEQ 96-well plates, and each plate was treated as a replicate. For sorted subsets, roughly 200 ng genomic DNA, equal to tens of thousands of T cell genomes, was loaded into each replicate PCR. Purified libraries were measured with a Qubit 3.0 fluorometer, size-checked on a Bioanalyzer 2100, and measured again with the KAPA Library Quantification kit. Each immunoSEQ 96-well plate was sequenced on its own single-read 150-cycle Illumina NextSeq 550 flow cell. Per the source publication's procedure: Because only junctional sequences without quality scores were contained in the immunoSEQ output, filtering matching that applied to full-length reads could not be performed. To assign V/J genes and CDR3, sequences were annotated against IMGT germline references using PyIR, a Python wrapper for IgBLAST v1.9. Reads were filtered out if the reads had weak V/J assignments (E-value above 1e-6), no CDR3, stop codons, out-of-frame junctions, or ambiguous translated residues. V3J clonotypes were defined by identical inferred V gene, J gene, and CDR3 amino acid sequence. The percentage overlap between two repertoires was calculated by dividing the number of shared unique clonotypes by the size of the smaller repertoire. Three approaches were used to assess repertoire richness: RTK rarefaction, the Chao1 estimator, and Recon v2.1 estimates of unobserved clonotypes. For all TCRbeta clonotypes obtained by the gDNA method from a few donors, generation probabilities were computed with OLGA. This is the immuneACCESS table as TCRdb keeps it, with only in-frame sequences that have V and J called. A part of the clones is gone; compared with another copy, unresolved V genes explain less than half, and the rest is unexplained. For V, J and clone size, that table is used; D and trimming come from the DNA. This sample lists more than 2 million clones; more than 90% were detected once. The top ten hold roughly 0.13% of the sample.

A note on this clone: What antigen it recognizes has not been identified. The input lacks base qualities; no much larger clone sits a single base away.

The donors were healthy, HIV-negative adults with no recently reported acute infections or vaccinations. Only Caucasian adults living in Nashville, Tennessee, USA were represented among the donors. Magnetic negative selection was used to enrich CD4+ T cells, after which naive cells were positively selected on CD45RA and the negative fraction became the memory subset. Blood was collected by leukapheresis, and PBMCs were isolated by Ficoll-Histopaque density gradient centrifugation and then cryopreserved in liquid nitrogen vapor phase. Analytical flow cytometry was used to check the purity and quantity of every magnetically sorted T cell population. From each sorted fraction, genomic DNA was isolated and quantified by UV absorbance on a Nanodrop 2000c.

The origin of this receptor is a young man in good health. The sample was naive CD4+ T cells sorted from blood. The cell subset or site label, as the study defines it: CD45RA+ positively selected. The chain couples TRBV6-6 to TRBJ1-4, with 9 bases matching TRBD1. The DNA is as follows: TGTGCCAGCAGTTACTCTAAACAGGGGGCGGGTGAAAAACTGTTTTTT. Its coded protein is CASSYSKQGAGEKLFF.